Listed below are T cell receptor beta chains from one sample, sequenced in a study of shared clonotypes between healthy human individuals. Measured with immunoSEQ multiplex PCR; TCRdb has only the in-frame clones, and not every one. The profile shows about 1.9 million clones, about 93% of them singletons. What was sequenced was naive CD8+ T cells from PBMCs. Receptors were obtained from a young man in good health. Some clones in this sample may be carry-over from other donors' samples. The CDR3 runs from the conserved cysteine through the conserved F or W. The order of the fields is clone size, V gene, CDR3 length, J gene, D gene, CDR3 DNA, CDR3 protein. D genes are given only for firm matches. Only some rows state a clone size, as once, few, many or a class for expanded clones.

clone_size: NA; v_call: TRBV2; cdr3_length: 15; j_call: TRBJ2-7; d_call: TRBD1; cdr3_nt: TGTGCCAGCAGTGACCTGGACAGGGGCTTCTACGAGCAGTACTTC; cdr3_aa: CASSDLDRGFYEQYF
clone_size: once; v_call: TRBV19; cdr3_length: 13; j_call: TRBJ2-5; d_call: NA; cdr3_nt: TGTGCCAGTAGTATGGACCCGAAAGGGACCCAGTACTTC; cdr3_aa: CASSMDPKGTQYF
clone_size: NA; v_call: TRBV5-6; cdr3_length: 12; j_call: TRBJ1-3; d_call: NA; cdr3_nt: TGTGCCAGCAGCTGGTCGGGAAACACCATATATTTT; cdr3_aa: CASSWSGNTIYF
clone_size: NA; v_call: TRBV7-3; cdr3_length: 14; j_call: TRBJ1-1; d_call: NA; cdr3_nt: TGTGCCAGCAGCCCCACTCGTCGGGGGACTGAAGCTTTCTTT; cdr3_aa: CASSPTRRGTEAFF
clone_size: once; v_call: TRBV19; cdr3_length: 13; j_call: TRBJ1-5; d_call: NA; cdr3_nt: TGTGCCAGTAGTATAGATCAAAGTCAGCCCCAGCATTTT; cdr3_aa: CASSIDQSQPQHF
clone_size: NA; v_call: TRBV7-9; cdr3_length: 11; j_call: TRBJ2-1; d_call: NA; cdr3_nt: TGTGCCAGCAGGTACCGGGACTCGTTGCTCTTC; cdr3_aa: CASRYRDSLLF
clone_size: few; v_call: TRBV15; cdr3_length: 12; j_call: TRBJ1-1; d_call: NA; cdr3_nt: TGTGCCACTTCCCCGGGGGACACTGAAGCTTTCTTT; cdr3_aa: CATSPGDTEAFF
clone_size: once; v_call: TRBV7-2; cdr3_length: 12; j_call: TRBJ2-3; d_call: NA; cdr3_nt: TGTGCCAGTTTTGCGGGCGCAGATACGCAGTATTTT; cdr3_aa: CASFAGADTQYF
clone_size: NA; v_call: TRBV7-9; cdr3_length: 14; j_call: TRBJ2-5; d_call: NA; cdr3_nt: TGTGCCAGCAGCCGGGACAACGATAAAGAGACCCAGTACTTC; cdr3_aa: CASSRDNDKETQYF
clone_size: NA; v_call: TRBV7-9; cdr3_length: 17; j_call: TRBJ2-1; d_call: TRBD1; cdr3_nt: TGTGCCAGCGGCCATCTACAGGGGAGTATCGCCTACAATGAGCAGTTCTTC; cdr3_aa: CASGHLQGSIAYNEQFF
clone_size: NA; v_call: TRBV4-3; cdr3_length: 15; j_call: TRBJ2-5; d_call: TRBD1; cdr3_nt: TGCGCCAGCAGCCAAGGGACAGGCCGACAAGAGACCCAGTACTTC; cdr3_aa: CASSQGTGRQETQYF
clone_size: NA; v_call: TRBV11-2; cdr3_length: 19; j_call: TRBJ2-1; d_call: TRBD2; cdr3_nt: TGTGCCAGCAGCTTCTACTCTTCTGGGAGGCTAGCGGATTTCAATGAGCAGTTCTTC; cdr3_aa: CASSFYSSGRLADFNEQFF
clone_size: NA; v_call: TRBV7-8; cdr3_length: 17; j_call: TRBJ2-2; d_call: NA; cdr3_nt: TGTGCCAGCAGCCCTTATGGGGGGGCTTCGGCCACCGGGGAGCTGTTTTTT; cdr3_aa: CASSPYGGASATGELFF
clone_size: NA; v_call: TRBV7-9; cdr3_length: 14; j_call: TRBJ1-1; d_call: TRBD1; cdr3_nt: TGTGCCAGCAGCCGACAGGGGAGGAACACTGAAGCTTTCTTT; cdr3_aa: CASSRQGRNTEAFF
clone_size: NA; v_call: TRBV7-9; cdr3_length: 15; j_call: TRBJ2-1; d_call: NA; cdr3_nt: TGTGCCAGCAGCTCCCGGGACTGGGGGTGGAATGAGCAGTTCTTC; cdr3_aa: CASSSRDWGWNEQFF
clone_size: NA; v_call: TRBV4-3; cdr3_length: 14; j_call: TRBJ2-1; d_call: NA; cdr3_nt: TGCGCCAGCAGCTCAAGGCCTGGGGTTGGTGAGCAGTTCTTC; cdr3_aa: CASSSRPGVGEQFF
clone_size: NA; v_call: TRBV7-8; cdr3_length: 16; j_call: TRBJ2-7; d_call: NA; cdr3_nt: TGTGCCAGCAGCCAAAACAGGGACCGTCTCTCCTACGAGCAGTACTTC; cdr3_aa: CASSQNRDRLSYEQYF
clone_size: NA; v_call: TRBV4-2; cdr3_length: 15; j_call: TRBJ2-2; d_call: NA; cdr3_nt: TGTGCCAGCAGCCAAGTTCACAGTAACACCGGGGAGCTGTTTTTT; cdr3_aa: CASSQVHSNTGELFF
clone_size: NA; v_call: TRBV5-1; cdr3_length: 17; j_call: TRBJ2-2; d_call: TRBD1; cdr3_nt: TGCGCCAGCAGCCAATCCCCCGGACAGGGTTTGACCGGGGAGCTGTTTTTT; cdr3_aa: CASSQSPGQGLTGELFF
clone_size: NA; v_call: TRBV7-6; cdr3_length: 15; j_call: TRBJ2-7; d_call: NA; cdr3_nt: TGTGCCAGCAGCTTAAGGGGCGGGTCCTCCTACGAGCAGTACTTC; cdr3_aa: CASSLRGGSSYEQYF
clone_size: NA; v_call: TRBV29-1; cdr3_length: 16; j_call: TRBJ1-2; d_call: NA; cdr3_nt: TGCAGCGTTGAAGATCTTGGGACGGCCTCTAACTATGGCTACACCTTC; cdr3_aa: CSVEDLGTASNYGYTF
clone_size: NA; v_call: TRBV21-1; cdr3_length: 19; j_call: TRBJ2-7; d_call: NA; cdr3_nt: TGTGCCAGCAGCCGCAGACGCGACAGGGTCCTTCGCAGAGTCTACGAGCAGTACTTC; cdr3_aa: CASSRRRDRVLRRVYEQYF
clone_size: NA; v_call: TRBV5-1; cdr3_length: 15; j_call: TRBJ1-5; d_call: NA; cdr3_nt: TGCGCCAGCAGCTTGGAGGCAGCTAGCAATCAGCCCCAGCATTTT; cdr3_aa: CASSLEAASNQPQHF
clone_size: NA; v_call: TRBV5-1; cdr3_length: 15; j_call: TRBJ2-5; d_call: TRBD2; cdr3_nt: TGCGCCACAGCCACCGGGAGGGTTTACCAAGAGACCCAGTACTTC; cdr3_aa: CATATGRVYQETQYF
clone_size: NA; v_call: TRBV27; cdr3_length: 15; j_call: TRBJ1-2; d_call: NA; cdr3_nt: TGTGCCAGCAGATCCCCAGGGGCAGGGGCTTATGGCTACACCTTC; cdr3_aa: CASRSPGAGAYGYTF
clone_size: NA; v_call: TRBV4-2; cdr3_length: 16; j_call: TRBJ1-6; d_call: TRBD1; cdr3_nt: TGTGCCAGCAGCAACCGGGACAGCGATTCTTATTCACCCCTCCACTTT; cdr3_aa: CASSNRDSDSYSPLHF
clone_size: few; v_call: TRBV29-1; cdr3_length: 12; j_call: TRBJ1-1; d_call: NA; cdr3_nt: TGCAGCGTTGAGGGGTGGAACACTGAAGCTTTCTTT; cdr3_aa: CSVEGWNTEAFF
clone_size: NA; v_call: TRBV4-2; cdr3_length: 12; j_call: TRBJ2-7; d_call: NA; cdr3_nt: TGTGCCAGCAGACAGGGTCTAGGCGAGCAGTACTTC; cdr3_aa: CASRQGLGEQYF
clone_size: NA; v_call: TRBV7-9; cdr3_length: 13; j_call: TRBJ1-2; d_call: NA; cdr3_nt: TGTGCCAGCACCTCCTCGCAGGGGTATGGCTACACCTTC; cdr3_aa: CASTSSQGYGYTF
clone_size: NA; v_call: TRBV14; cdr3_length: 13; j_call: TRBJ1-2; d_call: NA; cdr3_nt: TGTGCCAGCAGCCAAGATAATAGCTATGGCTACACCTTC; cdr3_aa: CASSQDNSYGYTF
clone_size: NA; v_call: TRBV27; cdr3_length: 16; j_call: TRBJ2-1; d_call: TRBD1; cdr3_nt: TGTGCCAGCAGTCCAATCCGGGACAGGTGGGACAATGAGCAGTTCTTC; cdr3_aa: CASSPIRDRWDNEQFF
clone_size: NA; v_call: TRBV7-9; cdr3_length: 14; j_call: TRBJ2-7; d_call: TRBD1; cdr3_nt: TGTGCCAGCAGCTTACAGGACAGGTCCTACGAGCAGTACTTC; cdr3_aa: CASSLQDRSYEQYF
clone_size: NA; v_call: TRBV27; cdr3_length: 13; j_call: TRBJ1-2; d_call: TRBD1; cdr3_nt: TGTGCCAGCAGTTCGACAGGGCGGTATGGCTACACCTTC; cdr3_aa: CASSSTGRYGYTF
clone_size: NA; v_call: TRBV5-1; cdr3_length: 14; j_call: TRBJ2-1; d_call: NA; cdr3_nt: TGCGCCAGCAGCGATAGGGACCGACCAAATGAGCAGTTCTTC; cdr3_aa: CASSDRDRPNEQFF
clone_size: NA; v_call: TRBV28; cdr3_length: 12; j_call: TRBJ2-7; d_call: NA; cdr3_nt: TGTGCCAGCAGTAAGACCTCCTACGAGCAGTACTTC; cdr3_aa: CASSKTSYEQYF